This TCR beta chain was found in a study of CD8 T cells in Susac syndrome. The T cells that were sequenced for TCR beta were CD8+ and CD4+ cells from blood. Through negative isolation, CD4+ and CD8+ T cells were obtained, while TEMRA cells were enriched using FACS. Roughly 0.5 to 1 ug RNA was reverse transcribed with random hexamers. TCRdb re-analysed the immunoSEQ multiplex PCR reads in MiXCR, keeping a single row per CDR3 protein. The table shows 150,000 to 180,000 distinct CDR3 sequences, with approximately 96% occurring only once. This CDR3 comprises 14 residues. V was clipped by 5 bases and J by 8 bases; unmatched bases: 6. CDR1 MNHNY and CDR2 SVGAGI come from the germline V gene (reference sequence).

The sequence came from a human donor with Susac syndrome. The V gene is TRBV6-6, the J gene TRBJ2-1, with TRBD2 identical over 10 bases. Sequenced material: CD4+ T cells from PBMCs. The CDR3 DNA sequence: TGTGCCAGCAGTACCAGCGGGGGGGCCTATGAGCAGTTCTTC. As protein: CASSTSGGAYEQFF.